This note documents a single T cell receptor (beta chain) sequence. Its antigen has not been determined. Within one base of it there is no much larger clone, and no base qualities were kept. The sample holds other DNA sequences that translate to the same CDR3. This sample was included in a study of shared clonotypes between healthy human individuals (dated by TCRdb to about 2020). Regarding the research as a whole: The cohort included three men and a couple of women between 18 and 49 years of age. For each donor, CD4 naive and CD4 memory were each run on three plates, CD8 naive on two plates, and CD8 memory on one plate. To estimate repertoire size and how much clonotype sharing occurs between individuals, the study deeply sequenced the blood TCR repertoires of roughly 5 healthy adults. Different laboratories and diverse techniques were used to prepare libraries and sequence TCR repertoires, to increase sequencing depth and limit assay-specific biases. Each donor's leukapheresis produced roughly between roughly 0.9 and 8.9 billion PBMCs.

Study-wide findings and limitations: Compared with non-shared clonotypes, clonotypes shared by all four sorted-subset donors had higher generation probabilities. Sampling was limited to blood, and TCR repertoires in tissue likely differ from TCR repertoires in blood. Estimated clonotype richness was generally larger for naive than for memory subsets. When a handful of donors were compared, the shared fraction of clonotypes was about 5% for naive CD4, 3.5% to 4% for naive CD8, 2.3% for memory CD4, and less than 0.45% for memory CD8. Pairwise subsampling indicated that sequencing depth was expected to affect the degree of clonotype sharing among donors. Because the study included a small number of donors, the genetic and exposure-history diversity represented was limited. Rarefaction of sorted-subset datasets indicated incomplete sequencing despite the large sequencing depth.

Using the deep immunoSEQ assay, TCR CDR3 regions were amplified from genomic DNA by multiplex PCR. Extracted genomic DNA from each cell subset was distributed evenly across all wells of several immunoSEQ 96-well plates, and each plate was treated as a replicate. For sorted subsets, around 200 ng genomic DNA, equal to about 30,000 T cell genomes, was loaded into each replicate PCR. The purified libraries were quantified using a Qubit 3.0 fluorometer, sized with a Bioanalyzer 2100, and then quantified again using the KAPA Library Quantification kit. Each immunoSEQ 96-well plate was sequenced on its own single-read 150-cycle Illumina NextSeq 550 flow cell. The authors processed their data as follows. The immunoSEQ output contained only junctional sequences without quality scores, so filtering could not match that applied to full-length reads. To assign V/J genes and CDR3, sequences were annotated using PyIR, a Python wrapper for IgBLAST v1.9, with IMGT germline references. Reads were filtered out if the reads had weak V/J assignments (E-value above 1e-6), no CDR3, stop codons, out-of-frame junctions, or ambiguous translated residues. A V3J clonotype was defined by an identical inferred V gene, J gene, and CDR3 amino acid sequence. To compute the percentage overlap between repertoires, the number of shared unique clonotypes was divided by the size of the smaller repertoire. Richness of each repertoire was evaluated using RTK rarefaction, the Chao1 estimator, and Recon v2.1 estimates of unobserved clonotypes. For all TCRbeta clonotypes obtained by the gDNA method from a few donors, generation probabilities were computed with OLGA. As stored in TCRdb, this immuneACCESS dataset retains in-frame rearrangements with V and J assigned. A fraction of the clones does not appear; measured against another copy, unresolved V genes explain less than half of the discrepancy, and the remainder lacks a known reason. The D gene and trimming were derived from the DNA, and the V and J assignments and clone size from that table. Counted in this sample were some 2.4 million clones; 93% of them appeared once. In total, the top ten clones hold 0.36% of the sample.

Donors were healthy HIV-negative adults with no recently reported acute infections or vaccinations. Every donor was a Caucasian adult residing in Nashville, Tennessee, USA. CD4+ T cells were enriched through magnetic negative selection, after which naive cells were positively selected on CD45RA and the remaining negative fraction served as the memory subset. After blood collection by leukapheresis, PBMCs were isolated using Ficoll-Histopaque density gradient centrifugation and then cryopreserved in the vapor phase of liquid nitrogen. Analytical flow cytometry was used to check the purity and quantity of every magnetically sorted T cell population. Genomic DNA was isolated from each sorted fraction and quantified by UV absorbance on a Nanodrop 2000c. The germline V gene gives CDR1 as SGHRS and CDR2 as YFSETQ. The cysteine opens and the phenylalanine closes a CDR3 of 15 amino acids. The read is trimmed to its CDR3 DNA, 45 bases read in frame from base 1. The junction shows trimming of 4 bases on V and 1 base on J, plus 14 bases between the germline ends.

The chain is assembled from TRBV5-1 and TRBJ1-1; the D gene is perhaps TRBD1, on 5 matching bases. Material: naive CD4+ T cells from PBMCs. This specimen's cell subset or site label, per the study, means: CD45RA+ positively selected. The sequence was obtained from a man aged 18 to 29 in good health. Some clones in this sample may be carry-over from other donors' samples. In nucleotide form, the sequence is TGCGCCAGCAGCCCTTTGGGAGGGGCGAACACTGAAGCTTTCTTT. It is translated as CASSPLGGANTEAFF.